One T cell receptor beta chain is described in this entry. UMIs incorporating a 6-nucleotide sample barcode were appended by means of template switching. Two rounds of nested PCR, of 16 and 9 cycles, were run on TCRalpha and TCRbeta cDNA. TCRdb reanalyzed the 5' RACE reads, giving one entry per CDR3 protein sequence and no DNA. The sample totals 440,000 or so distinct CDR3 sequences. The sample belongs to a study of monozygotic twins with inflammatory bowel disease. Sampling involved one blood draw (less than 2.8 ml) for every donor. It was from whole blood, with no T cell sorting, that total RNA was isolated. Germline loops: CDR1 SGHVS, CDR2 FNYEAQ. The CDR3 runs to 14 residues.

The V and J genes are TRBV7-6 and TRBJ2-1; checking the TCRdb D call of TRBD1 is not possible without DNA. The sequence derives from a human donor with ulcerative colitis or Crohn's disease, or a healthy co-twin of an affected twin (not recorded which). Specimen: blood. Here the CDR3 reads CASSSRTGVGEQFF. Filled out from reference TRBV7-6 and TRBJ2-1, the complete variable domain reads GAGVSQSPRYKVTKRGQDVALRCDPISGHVSLYWYRQALGQGPEFLTYFNYEAQQDKSGLPNDRFSAERPEGSISTLTIQRTEQRDSAMYRCASSSRTGVGEQFFGPGTRLTVL.